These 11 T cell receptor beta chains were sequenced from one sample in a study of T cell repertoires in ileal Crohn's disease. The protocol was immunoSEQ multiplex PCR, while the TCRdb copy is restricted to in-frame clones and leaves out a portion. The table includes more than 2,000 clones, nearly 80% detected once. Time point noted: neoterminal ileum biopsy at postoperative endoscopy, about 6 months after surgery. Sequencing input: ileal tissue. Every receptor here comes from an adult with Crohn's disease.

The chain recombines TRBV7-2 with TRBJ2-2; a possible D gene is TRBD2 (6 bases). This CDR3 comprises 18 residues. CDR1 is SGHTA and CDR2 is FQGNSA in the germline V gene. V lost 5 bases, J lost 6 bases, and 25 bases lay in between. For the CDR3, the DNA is TGTGCCAGCAGCCACCCTGCGTCCGGGGGAAAATACGCCGGGGAGCTGTTTTTT. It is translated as CASSHPASGGKYAGELFF.

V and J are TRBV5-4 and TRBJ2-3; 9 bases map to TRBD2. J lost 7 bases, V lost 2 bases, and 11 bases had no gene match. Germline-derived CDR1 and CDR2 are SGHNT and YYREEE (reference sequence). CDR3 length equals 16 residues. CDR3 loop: CASSLPLSGSRNTQYF. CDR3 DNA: TGTGCCAGCAGCTTACCCCTTAGCGGGAGCCGGAATACGCAGTATTTT.

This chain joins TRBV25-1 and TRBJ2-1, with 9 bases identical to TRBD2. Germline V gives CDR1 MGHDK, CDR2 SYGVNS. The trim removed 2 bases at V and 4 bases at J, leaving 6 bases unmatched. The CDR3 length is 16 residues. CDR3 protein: CASSERASGEYNEQFF. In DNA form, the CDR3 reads TGTGCCAGCAGTGAAAGGGCTAGCGGGGAATACAATGAGCAGTTCTTC.

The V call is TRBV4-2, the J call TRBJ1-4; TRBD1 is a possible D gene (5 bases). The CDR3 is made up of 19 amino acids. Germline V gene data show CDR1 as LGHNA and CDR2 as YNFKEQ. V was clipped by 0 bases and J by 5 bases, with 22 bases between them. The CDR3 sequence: CASSQDLQGGRLGNEKLFF. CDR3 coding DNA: TGTGCCAGCAGCCAAGATCTGCAGGGTGGCAGGTTAGGCAATGAAAAACTGTTTTTT.

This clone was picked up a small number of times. DNA for the CDR3: TGTGCCAGCAGCCCCCTAGCGGGGGGGACCTACAATGAGCAGTTCTTC. This gives the protein CASSPLAGGTYNEQFF. The V gene is TRBV9, the J gene TRBJ2-1; 12 bases are a match to TRBD2. Trimming took 4 bases from V and 2 from J; bases not matched to a gene: 4. CDR1 SGDLS and CDR2 YYNGEE come from the germline V gene. This CDR3 contains 16 residues.

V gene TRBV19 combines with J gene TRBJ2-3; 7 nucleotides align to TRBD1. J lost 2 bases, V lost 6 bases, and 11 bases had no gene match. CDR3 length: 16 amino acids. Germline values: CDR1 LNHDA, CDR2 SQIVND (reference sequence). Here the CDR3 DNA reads TGTGCCAGTAGCCCCCCCTGGACAGGCCACACAGATACGCAGTATTTT. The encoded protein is CASSPPWTGHTDTQYF.

The chain's CDR3 is CASSLSGANTGELFF. CDR3 nucleotide sequence: TGTGCCAGCAGTTTAAGCGGGGCGAACACCGGGGAGCTGTTTTTT. V is TRBV6-4 and J is TRBJ2-2, with 7 positions matching TRBD2. Looked up from germline, CDR1 is MRHNA and CDR2 is SNTAGT. The CDR3 runs 15 residues. Germline trimming cut 5 bases from V and 0 bases from J; bases unmatched to any gene: 3.

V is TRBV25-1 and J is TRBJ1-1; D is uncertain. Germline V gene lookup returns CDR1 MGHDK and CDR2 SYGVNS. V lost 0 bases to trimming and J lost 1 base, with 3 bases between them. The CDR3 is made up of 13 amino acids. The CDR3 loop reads CASSEYRNTEAFF. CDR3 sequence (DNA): TGTGCCAGCAGTGAATATAGGAACACTGAAGCTTTCTTT.

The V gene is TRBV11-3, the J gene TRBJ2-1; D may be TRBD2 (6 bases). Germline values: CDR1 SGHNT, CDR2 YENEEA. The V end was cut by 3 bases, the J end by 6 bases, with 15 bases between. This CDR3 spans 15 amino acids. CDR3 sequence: CASSLYGGATNEQFF. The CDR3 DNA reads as TGTGCCAGCAGCTTGTACGGCGGGGCTACCAATGAGCAGTTCTTC.

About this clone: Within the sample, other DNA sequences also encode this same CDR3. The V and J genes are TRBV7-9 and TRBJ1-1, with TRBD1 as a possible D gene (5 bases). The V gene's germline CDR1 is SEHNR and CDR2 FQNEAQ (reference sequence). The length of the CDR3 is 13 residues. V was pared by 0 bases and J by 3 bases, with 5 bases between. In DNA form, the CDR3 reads TGTGCCAGCAGCTTAGCAGGGGACACTGAAGCTTTCTTT. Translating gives CASSLAGDTEAFF.

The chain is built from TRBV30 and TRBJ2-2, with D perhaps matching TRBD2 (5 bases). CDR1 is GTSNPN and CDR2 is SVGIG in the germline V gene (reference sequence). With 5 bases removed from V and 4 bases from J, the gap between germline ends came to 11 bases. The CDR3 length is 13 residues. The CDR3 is CAWGGLLTGELFF. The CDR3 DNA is TGTGCCTGGGGAGGTCTGCTCACCGGGGAGCTGTTTTTT.